Below are 2 T cell receptor beta chains sequenced from a single sample in a study of CD8+ T cells in alopecia areata. Sequencing templates came from extracted RNA that was reverse transcribed into cDNA. Measured with immunoSEQ multiplex PCR; TCRdb has only the in-frame clones, and not every one. The sample includes hundreds of thousands of clones, roughly 64% of them seen just once. As for treatment: oral pan-JAK inhibitor, 5-10 mg twice daily. The sequencing used CD4+ T cells sorted from blood, collected at week 24, from a patient treated with tofacitinib. The source of these receptors is a human donor with alopecia areata.

The V and J genes are TRBV29-1 and TRBJ2-7, with D maybe TRBD1 (6 bases). The V end was cut by 7 bases, the J end by 2 bases, with 24 bases between. There are 16 residues in the CDR3. Germline V gene lookup returns CDR1 SQVTM and CDR2 ANQGSEA. The CDR3 bases are TGCAGCGCCGCCGCAGGGGTATCCCGGGGCACCTACGAGCAGTACTTC. It translates to CSAAAGVSRGTYEQYF.

About this clone: Within the sample, other DNA sequences also encode this same CDR3. The J gene is TRBJ2-3, the V gene TRBV30; TRBD2 aligns across 11 bases. Per germline, CDR1 GTSNPN and CDR2 SVGIG (reference sequence). The CDR3 consists of 14 residues. V gave up 4 bases and J gave up 1 base; unmatched junction bases: 1. The CDR3 here is CAWTLAGGTDTQYF. The CDR3 DNA reads as TGTGCCTGGACACTAGCGGGGGGCACAGATACGCAGTATTTT.